This TCR beta chain was observed in a study of breast tumors, draining lymph nodes, adjacent tissues (dated by TCRdb to about 2016). Looking at the study overall: TCR beta repertoires were compared across tumor, adjacent nontumor tissue and axillary lymph nodes obtained from breast cancer patients. The study was designed to assess the relationships and possible T-cell exchange between tumor, surrounding tissue and draining lymph node repertoires in human breast cancer. What the work shows at the level of the full study, not this receptor alone: Tumor T-cell repertoires showed less diversity than lymph node repertoires and more diversity than nontumor tissue repertoires, and tumor T-cell repertoires showed preferential V and J gene usage. The conclusion that tumor T cells originate in lymph nodes was framed as consistent with a hypothesis rather than directly demonstrated. Tumor and nontumor tissue repertoires were significantly more similar in luminal-like than in basal-like breast cancer. The data were considered consistent with most tumor T cells being derived from the lymph node and subsequently expanding within tumor tissue.

This clonotype was counted only a few times. The antigen it binds to is not known. Base qualities were left out, and no much larger clone turns up one base away. The lymph node samples were taken from the axillary draining lymph nodes of breast cancer patients. The sequencing machine was an Illumina HiSeq 2000. Multiplex PCR amplification was used to build the TCR beta chain libraries. High-throughput sequencing was used to analyze the amplified TCR beta chain products. TCRdb ran its own pipeline on the public reads, namely fastp trimming at Q25 and MiXCR clone calling, and kept in-frame beta chains. For every CDR3 protein sequence, its rows merge into one entry that carries the most common genes and DNA. This sample has roughly 110,000 distinct CDR3 sequences in its table, and around 30% of those were observed once. The ten largest make up under 6% of the sample. The cysteine opens and the phenylalanine closes a CDR3 of 15 amino acids. The CDR3 DNA has 45 bases and is translated from base 1. CDR1 is given as LGHNA and CDR2 as YSLEER, both from the germline V gene. The junction shows trimming of 0 bases on V and 3 bases on J, plus 11 bases between the germline ends.

The source is a female donor with breast cancer. Some clones in this sample may be carry-over from other donors' samples. The sample consisted of axillary lymph node tissue. In this chain, TRBV4-3 is recombined with TRBJ1-1, with no confident D gene call. The sequence in DNA is TGCGCCAGCAGCCAAGATGGATCGACCTACACTGAAGCTTTCTTT. Translation gives CASSQDGSTYTEAFF.